The entry below gives a single T cell receptor (beta chain) sequence along with its context. Its antigen is not identified. The time point is: newly diagnosed, previously untreated cHL patient sample. Purified CD4+ T cells were obtained from thawed PBMCs through magnetic negative selection. This entry belongs to a study of PD-1 blockade in classical Hodgkin lymphoma. This CDR3 has 14 residues. Germline CDR1 SGDLS, CDR2 YYNGEE. The ends were cut back, 0 bases at V and 1 base at J, with 8 bases in the middle. The repertoire was sequenced with immunoSEQ multiplex PCR; TCRdb's copy has only in-frame clones and lacks some. The sample gives around 23,000 clones, roughly 89% of which show up once; roughly 0.27% is in the top ten. General study findings and limits: A reduction in baseline TCR diversity was reportedly seen in newly diagnosed patients relative to healthy donors. The drivers behind the repertoire differences, possibly disease activity or prior therapy, remain undefined.

This sequence was found in a human donor with classical Hodgkin lymphoma. The chain joins TRBV9 to TRBJ2-7; tentative D call: TRBD2 (5 bases). Material: CD4+ T cells from blood. The CDR3 here is CASSVDWRSYEQYF. In nucleotides, the CDR3 is TGTGCCAGCAGCGTAGATTGGAGGTCCTACGAGCAGTACTTC. Based on the CDR3 plus reference TRBV9 and TRBJ2-7, the full variable domain is DSGVTQTPKHLITATGQRVTLRCSPRSGDLSVYWYQQSLDQGLQFLIQYYNGEERAKGNILERFSAQQFPDLHSELNLSSLELGDSALYFCASSVDWRSYEQYFGPGTRLTVT.